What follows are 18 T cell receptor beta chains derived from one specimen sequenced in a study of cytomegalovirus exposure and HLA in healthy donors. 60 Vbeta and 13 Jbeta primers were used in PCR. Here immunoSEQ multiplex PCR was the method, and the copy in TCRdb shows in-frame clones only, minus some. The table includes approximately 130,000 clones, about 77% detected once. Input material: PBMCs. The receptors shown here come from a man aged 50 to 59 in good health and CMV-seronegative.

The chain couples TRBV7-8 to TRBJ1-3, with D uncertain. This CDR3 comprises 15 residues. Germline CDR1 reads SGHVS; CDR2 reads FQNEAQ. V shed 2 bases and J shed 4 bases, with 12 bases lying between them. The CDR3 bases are TGTGCCAGCAGCTTAAGGAGGGTAGAAGGAAACACCATATATTTT. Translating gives CASSLRRVEGNTIYF.

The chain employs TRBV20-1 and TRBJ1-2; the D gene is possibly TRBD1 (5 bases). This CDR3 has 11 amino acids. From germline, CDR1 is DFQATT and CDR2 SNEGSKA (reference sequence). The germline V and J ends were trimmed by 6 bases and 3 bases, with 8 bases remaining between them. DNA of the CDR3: TGCAGTGCGGCGACAGACTATGGCTACACCTTC. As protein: CSAATDYGYTF.

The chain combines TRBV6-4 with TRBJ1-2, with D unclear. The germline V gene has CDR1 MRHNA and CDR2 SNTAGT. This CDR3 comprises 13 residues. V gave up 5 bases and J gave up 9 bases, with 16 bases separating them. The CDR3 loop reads CASSPHVGGSYTF. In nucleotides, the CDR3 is TGTGCCAGCAGTCCACACGTGGGAGGGAGCTACACCTTC.

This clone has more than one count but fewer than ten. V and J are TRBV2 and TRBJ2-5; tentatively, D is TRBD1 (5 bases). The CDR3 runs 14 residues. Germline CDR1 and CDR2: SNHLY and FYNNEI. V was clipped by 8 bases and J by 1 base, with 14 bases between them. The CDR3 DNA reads TGTGCCAGCGGACACTTAGGGCCCCAAGAGACCCAGTACTTC. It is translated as CASGHLGPQETQYF.

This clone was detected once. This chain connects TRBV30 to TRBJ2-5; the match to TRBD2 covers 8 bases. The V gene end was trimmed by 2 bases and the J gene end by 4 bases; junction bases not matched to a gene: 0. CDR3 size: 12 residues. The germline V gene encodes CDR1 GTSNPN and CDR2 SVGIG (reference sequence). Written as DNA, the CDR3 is TGTGCCTGGAGTACTAGCGGAGAGACCCAGTACTTC. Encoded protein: CAWSTSGETQYF.

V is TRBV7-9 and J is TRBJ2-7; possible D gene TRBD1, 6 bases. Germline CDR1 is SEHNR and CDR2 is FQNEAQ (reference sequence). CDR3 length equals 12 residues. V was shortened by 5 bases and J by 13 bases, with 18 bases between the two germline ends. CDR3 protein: CASSHATGPGYF. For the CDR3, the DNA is TGTGCCAGCAGCCACGCGACAGGCCCGGGTTACTTC. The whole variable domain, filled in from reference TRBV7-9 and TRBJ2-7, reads DTGVSQNPRHKITKRGQNVTFRCDPISEHNRLYWYRQTLGQGPEFLTYFQNEAQLEKSRLLSDRFSAERPKGSFSTLEIQRTEQGDSAMYLCASSHATGPGYFGPGTRLTVT.

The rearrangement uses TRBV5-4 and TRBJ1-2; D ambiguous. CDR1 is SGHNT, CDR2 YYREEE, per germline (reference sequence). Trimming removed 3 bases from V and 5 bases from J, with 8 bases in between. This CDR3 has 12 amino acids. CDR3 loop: CASSSEPYGYTF. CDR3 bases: TGTGCCAGCAGCTCCGAGCCTTATGGCTACACCTTC. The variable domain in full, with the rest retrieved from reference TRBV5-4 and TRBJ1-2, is ETGVTQSPTHLIKTRGQQVTLRCSSQSGHNTVSWYQQALGQGPQFIFQYYREEENGRGNFPPRFSGLQFPNYSSELNVNALELDDSALYLCASSSEPYGYTFGSGTRLTVV.

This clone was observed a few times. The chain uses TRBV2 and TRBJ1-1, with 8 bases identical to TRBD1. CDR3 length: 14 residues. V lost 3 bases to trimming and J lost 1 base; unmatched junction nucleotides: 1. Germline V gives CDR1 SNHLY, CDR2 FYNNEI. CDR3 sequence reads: CASSEDRANTEAFF. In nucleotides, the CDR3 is TGTGCCAGCAGTGAGGACAGGGCGAACACTGAAGCTTTCTTT.

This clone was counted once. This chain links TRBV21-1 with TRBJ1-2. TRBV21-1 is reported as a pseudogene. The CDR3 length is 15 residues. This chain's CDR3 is CASSKVVWRDYGYTF. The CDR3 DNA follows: TGTGCCAGCAGCAAAGTGGTGTGGCGGGACTATGGCTACACCTTC.

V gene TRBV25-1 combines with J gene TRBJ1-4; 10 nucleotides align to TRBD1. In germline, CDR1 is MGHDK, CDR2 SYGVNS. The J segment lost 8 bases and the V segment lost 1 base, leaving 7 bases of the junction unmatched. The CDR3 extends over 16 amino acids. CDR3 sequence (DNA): TGTGCCAGCAGTGAATTCGGGACAGGGGTTAGGGAAAAACTGTTTTTT. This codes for CASSEFGTGVREKLFF.

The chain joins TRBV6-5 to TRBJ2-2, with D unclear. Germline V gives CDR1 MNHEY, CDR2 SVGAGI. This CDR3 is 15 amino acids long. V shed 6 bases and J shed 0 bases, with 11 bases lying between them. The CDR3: CASRRAIANTGELFF. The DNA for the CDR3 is TGTGCCAGCAGGCGAGCTATAGCGAACACCGGGGAGCTGTTTTTT.

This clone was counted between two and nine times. The CDR3 reads CASSLVPAGNPNTEAFF. CDR3 bases: TGTGCCAGCAGCTTGGTTCCGGCGGGGAACCCGAACACTGAAGCTTTCTTT. The genes are TRBV5-4 and TRBJ1-1; no reliable D call. This CDR3 spans 17 amino acids. CDR1 SGHNT and CDR2 YYREEE come from the germline V gene (reference sequence). Trimming stripped 0 bases from V and 1 base from J, with 16 bases between.

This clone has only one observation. The CDR3 DNA follows: TGTGCCAGCAGCGGTACGGGAGGTGGTGAGCAGTACTTC. It specifies CASSGTGGGEQYF. This chain links TRBV11-2 with TRBJ2-7; TRBD2 matches 7 bases. This CDR3 spans 13 amino acids. The germline gives CDR1 SGHAT, CDR2 FQNNGV. Trimming at V came to 5 bases and at J to 7 bases, leaving 8 bases not matched to a gene.

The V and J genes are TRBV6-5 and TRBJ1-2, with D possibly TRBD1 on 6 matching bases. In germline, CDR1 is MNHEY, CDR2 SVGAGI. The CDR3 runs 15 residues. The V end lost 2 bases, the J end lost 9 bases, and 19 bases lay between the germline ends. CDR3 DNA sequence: TGTGCCAGCAGTTACGGGGAACAGGGAATGACGAGCTACACCTTC. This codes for CASSYGEQGMTSYTF.

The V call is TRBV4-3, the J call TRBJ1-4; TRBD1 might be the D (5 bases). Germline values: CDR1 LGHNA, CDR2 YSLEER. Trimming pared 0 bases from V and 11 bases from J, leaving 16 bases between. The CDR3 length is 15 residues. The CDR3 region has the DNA TGCGCCAGCAGCCAAGATTGGGGCTCCCCGAGTAAACTGTTTTTT. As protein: CASSQDWGSPSKLFF.

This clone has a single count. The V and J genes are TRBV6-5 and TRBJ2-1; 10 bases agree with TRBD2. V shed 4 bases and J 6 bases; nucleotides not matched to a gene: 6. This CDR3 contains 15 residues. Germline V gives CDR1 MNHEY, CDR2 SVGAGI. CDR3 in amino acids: CASSSHSGRANEQFF. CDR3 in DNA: TGTGCCAGCAGTTCTCACAGCGGGAGGGCCAATGAGCAGTTCTTC.

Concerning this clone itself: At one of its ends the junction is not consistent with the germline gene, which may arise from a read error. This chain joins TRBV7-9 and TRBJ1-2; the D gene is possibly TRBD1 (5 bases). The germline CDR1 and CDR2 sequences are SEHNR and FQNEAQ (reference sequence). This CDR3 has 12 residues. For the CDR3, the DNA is TGTTCCAGCAGCTTAGACAGCTATGGCTACACCTTC. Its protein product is CSSSLDSYGYTF.

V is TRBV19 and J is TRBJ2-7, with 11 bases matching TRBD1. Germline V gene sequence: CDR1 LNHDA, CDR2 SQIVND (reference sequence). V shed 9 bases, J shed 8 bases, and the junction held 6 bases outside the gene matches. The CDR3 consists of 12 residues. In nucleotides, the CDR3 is TGTGCCAGCCGGACAGGGGGCGACAAGCAGTACTTC. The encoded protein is CASRTGGDKQYF.